The clone carrying this T cell receptor beta chain was detected ten times or more. This CDR3 spans 15 amino acids. V was shortened by 0 bases and J by 5 bases, with 16 bases between the two germline ends. Germline CDR1 is DFQATT and CDR2 is SNEGSKA (reference sequence). The data belong to a study of blood T cells in healthy people across ages. Alongside a J-beta primer mix, a sample-barcoded 5' primer served in a second PCR lasting roughly 6 to 12 cycles. All cDNA molecules were each tagged by a template-switch adaptor with 12 random nucleotides. One entry per CDR3 protein, called by TCRdb with MiXCR from the 5' RACE reads. The data show 550,000 to 800,000 distinct CDR3 sequences, less than 40% seen once.

Sequences were obtained from blood. The receptor comes from an elderly woman in good health. This chain links TRBV20-1 with TRBJ2-5, with D possibly TRBD1 on 6 matching bases. CDR3: CSARDWTAIRETQYF. CDR3 nucleotide sequence: TGCAGTGCTAGAGACTGGACAGCGATAAGGGAGACCCAGTACTTC.